This is a list of T cell receptor beta chains from one sample in a study of vaccination and CD4 T cells after COVID-19. TCRdb passed the PCR reads through MiXCR, listing each CDR3 protein once. The sample records roughly 15,000 distinct CDR3 sequences, 55% being singletons. For these receptors, no antigen is known. The specimen was CD4+ T cells from blood, cultured in vitro. The origin of the receptors is a human donor who had recovered from COVID-19. CDR3s include the opening cysteine and the closing phenylalanine or tryptophan. D genes are given only for firm matches. Not every row has a clone size; where given, it reads once, few, many or a size class.

>.|15|TRBD1|TRBJ2-7|TRBV20-1
CSARDARQGGYEQYF
TGCAGTGCTAGAGATGCCCGACAGGGGGGGTACGAGCAGTACTTC
>.|15|TRBD2|TRBJ2-2|TRBV20-1
CSAEAGGLVTGELFF
TGCAGTGCAGAAGCGGGAGGGTTGGTCACCGGGGAGCTGTTTTTT
>few|16|TRBD2|TRBJ2-5|TRBV20-1
CSARDLAGPQQETQYF
TGCAGTGCTAGAGATTTAGCGGGCCCACAACAAGAGACCCAGTACTTC
>.|14|.|TRBJ1-6|TRBV6-1
CASNTAGNNSPLHF
TGTGCCAGTAATACCGCCGGGAATAATTCACCCCTCCACTTT
>.|15|.|TRBJ1-5|TRBV6-1
CASSRAGRGNQPQHF
TGTGCCAGCAGTCGAGCCGGACGGGGCAATCAGCCCCAGCATTTT
>few|14|TRBD2|TRBJ2-4|TRBV30
CAWSVPGGGDIQYF
TGTGCCTGGAGTGTACCGGGAGGGGGGGACATTCAGTACTTC
>.|15|TRBD1|TRBJ2-5|TRBV10-3
CAISGQTGGTETQYF
TGTGCCATCAGTGGACAGACAGGGGGCACGGAGACCCAGTACTTC
>.|16|TRBD1|TRBJ1-2|TRBV19
CASRLDRDRDYYGYTF
TGTGCCAGTAGACTCGACCGGGACAGGGATTACTATGGCTACACCTTC
>.|13|.|TRBJ1-6|TRBV2
CASSSLLNSPLHF
TGTGCCAGCAGTTCCCTCTTAAATTCACCCCTCCACTTT
>few|16|TRBD1|TRBJ1-2|TRBV7-9
CASSLRDGTGSYGYTF
TGTGCCAGCAGCTTACGTGATGGGACAGGGAGTTATGGCTACACCTTC
>few|14|TRBD1|TRBJ1-1|TRBV5-4
CASTRGQGNDEAFF
TGTGCCAGCACCCGAGGACAGGGGAACGATGAAGCTTTCTTT
>.|16|.|TRBJ2-5|TRBV6-1
CATSKSSWGVGETQYF
TGTGCCACCAGCAAGTCCTCGTGGGGGGTAGGGGAGACCCAGTACTTC
>.|17|.|TRBJ2-6|TRBV20-1
CSARRDGRISGANVLTF
TGCAGTGCTAGAAGGGACGGAAGGATTTCTGGGGCCAACGTCCTGACTTTC
>few|14|.|TRBJ1-6|TRBV28
CASKDTPRGSPLHF
TGTGCCAGCAAAGACACCCCTCGGGGCTCACCCCTCCACTTT
>.|12|.|TRBJ2-5|TRBV12-3/TRBV12-4
CASGQTQETQYF
TGTGCCAGTGGACAGACCCAAGAGACCCAGTACTTC
>.|16|TRBD1|TRBJ2-7|TRBV2
CASSQPGTGSPYEQYF
TGTGCCAGCAGTCAACCCGGGACAGGGTCTCCCTACGAGCAGTACTTC
>.|15|TRBD2|TRBJ2-3|TRBV6-2/TRBV6-3
CASTGPSGDTDTQYF
TGTGCCAGCACTGGTCCTAGCGGAGACACAGATACGCAGTATTTT
>few|13|TRBD1|TRBJ2-5|TRBV10-3
CASSEGGLETQYF
TGTGCCAGCAGTGAAGGGGGCTTAGAGACCCAGTACTTC
>.|15|.|TRBJ2-3|TRBV28
CASHPWAASTDTQYF
TGTGCCAGCCATCCCTGGGCAGCTAGCACAGATACGCAGTATTTT
>.|15|TRBD1|TRBJ2-7|TRBV7-6
CASSLGRQGWYEQYF
TGTGCCAGCAGCTTAGGGCGACAGGGTTGGTACGAGCAGTACTTC
>.|15|.|TRBJ2-1|TRBV9
CASSVARGGYNEQFF
TGTGCCAGCAGCGTAGCCAGGGGGGGGTACAATGAGCAGTTCTTC
>.|13|.|TRBJ1-3|TRBV2
CASMIERGNTIYF
TGTGCCAGCATGATAGAAAGAGGAAACACCATATATTTT
>.|14|.|TRBJ2-7|TRBV7-9
CASSRLGGGYEQYF
TGTGCCAGCAGCAGATTAGGGGGTGGCTACGAGCAGTACTTC
>.|12|.|TRBJ1-1|TRBV6-1
CASRGGTVEAFF
TGTGCCAGCAGGGGTGGGACGGTAGAAGCTTTCTTT
>few|14|TRBD1|TRBJ2-3|TRBV7-2
CASSSGTGAYTQYF
TGTGCCAGCAGTTCCGGGACAGGGGCATATACGCAGTATTTT
>.|13|.|TRBJ2-7|TRBV2
CASSGSRDGNAYF
TGTGCCAGCAGTGGTTCGCGGGACGGCAACGCCTACTTC
>.|14|TRBD1|TRBJ2-2|TRBV12-3/TRBV12-4
CASTRDRNTGELFF
TGTGCCAGCACCCGGGACAGGAACACCGGGGAGCTGTTTTTT
>once|16|.|TRBJ2-1|TRBV24-1
CATSDPGLGRRNEQFF
TGTGCCACCAGTGATCCGGGATTGGGACGGAGAAATGAGCAGTTCTTC
>.|15|TRBD1|TRBJ2-5|TRBV28
CASSKRQGGSETQYF
TGTGCCAGCAGTAAAAGACAGGGTGGTTCAGAGACCCAGTACTTC
>.|15|.|TRBJ2-2|TRBV7-2
CASSLLLTNTGELFF
TGTGCCAGCAGCTTACTACTTACGAACACCGGGGAGCTGTTTTTT
>.|16|.|TRBJ1-4|TRBV7-6
CASSSARREFGEKLFF
TGTGCCAGCAGCTCCGCGAGGAGGGAATTTGGGGAAAAACTGTTTTTT
>.|17|TRBD1|TRBJ1-1|TRBV7-9
CASSLGDRGLLDTEAFF
TGTGCCAGCAGCTTAGGGGACAGGGGGCTACTGGACACTGAAGCTTTCTTT
>.|15|TRBD2|TRBJ2-3|TRBV6-4
CASSDSTGGPDTQYF
TGTGCCAGCAGTGACTCGACGGGAGGGCCAGATACGCAGTATTTT
>.|13|.|TRBJ1-2|TRBV10-3
CATGGRGRDGYTF
TGTGCCACCGGCGGCCGGGGGAGGGATGGCTACACCTTC
>few|13|.|TRBJ2-5|TRBV4-1
CASSAASGETQYF
TGCGCCAGCAGCGCAGCCAGCGGGGAGACCCAGTACTTC
>.|15|TRBD1|TRBJ2-5|TRBV7-2
CASSLGDRGQETQYF
TGTGCCAGCAGCTTAGGAGACAGGGGACAAGAGACCCAGTACTTC
>.|13|.|TRBJ1-2|TRBV20-1
CSARAGVGYGYTF
TGCAGTGCTAGAGCAGGGGTGGGCTATGGCTACACCTTC
>few|16|.|TRBJ1-5|TRBV19
CASSISWVGSNQPQHF
TGTGCCAGTAGTATCTCCTGGGTCGGTAGCAATCAGCCCCAGCATTTT
>.|15|.|TRBJ2-1|TRBV28
CASSPHQRAGNEQFF
TGTGCCAGCAGTCCCCACCAGCGGGCTGGCAATGAGCAGTTCTTC
>.|16|.|TRBJ2-3|TRBV7-8
CASSLVLGVWTDTQYF
TGTGCCAGCAGCTTAGTCCTTGGGGTATGGACAGATACGCAGTATTTT
>.|15|.|TRBJ1-5|TRBV6-1
CASKMDSNSNQPQHF
TGTGCCAGTAAAATGGACAGCAATAGCAATCAGCCCCAGCATTTT
>.|18|TRBD2|TRBJ2-1|TRBV5-5
CASSLLLAGGGSYNEQFF
TGTGCCAGCAGCTTGCTACTAGCGGGAGGAGGGTCCTACAATGAGCAGTTCTTC
>.|16|TRBD2|TRBJ2-1|TRBV2
CASSEPGLAGEGEQFF
TGTGCCAGCAGTGAACCGGGACTAGCGGGAGAGGGTGAGCAGTTCTTC
>few|14|.|TRBJ1-5|TRBV6-1
CASSTGTHNQPQHF
TGTGCCAGCAGTACCGGGACACACAATCAGCCCCAGCATTTT
>.|14|.|TRBJ2-2|TRBV2
CASRMLGLTGELFF
TGTGCCAGCCGTATGTTGGGCCTGACCGGGGAGCTGTTTTTT
>few|13|.|TRBJ2-2|TRBV20-1
CSAYIQGTGELFF
TGCAGTGCCTACATTCAAGGTACCGGGGAGCTGTTTTTT
>few|15|.|TRBJ1-2|TRBV30
CAWSGRWGNGYGYTF
TGTGCCTGGAGTGGAAGATGGGGTAACGGGTATGGCTACACCTTC
>.|14|TRBD2|TRBJ2-1|TRBV20-1
CSASGRLGLNEQFF
TGCAGTGCTAGCGGGAGGCTGGGTCTGAATGAGCAGTTCTTC
>few|16|.|TRBJ2-7|TRBV6-5
CASSYSLQGSSYEQYF
TGTGCCAGCAGTTACTCTCTCCAGGGTTCGTCCTACGAGCAGTACTTC
>.|15|.|TRBJ2-3|TRBV20-1
CSARDGQTSTDTQYF
TGCAGTGCCAGGGACGGGCAAACTAGCACAGATACGCAGTATTTT
>few|13|TRBD1|TRBJ1-2|TRBV19
CASSPDRVFGYTF
TGTGCCAGTAGCCCGGACAGGGTCTTTGGCTACACCTTC
>.|15|TRBD1|TRBJ2-2|TRBV20-1
CSAWVTGGAGGELFF
TGCAGTGCTTGGGTTACAGGGGGAGCGGGCGGGGAGCTGTTTTTT
>once|14|.|TRBJ2-7|TRBV7-8
CASSDPGFSYEQYF
TGTGCCAGCAGCGACCCGGGCTTCTCCTACGAGCAGTACTTC
>.|13|.|TRBJ1-5|TRBV10-3
CAISSSGEQPQHF
TGTGCCATCAGCAGTTCAGGGGAACAGCCCCAGCATTTT
>.|13|.|TRBJ2-7|TRBV19
CASSGSRSYEQYF
TGTGCCAGTAGTGGGTCCCGTTCCTACGAGCAGTACTTC
>few|12|TRBD1|TRBJ1-2|TRBV7-9
CASSLTGAGYTF
TGTGCCAGCAGCCTTACAGGGGCTGGCTACACCTTC
>.|15|TRBD2|TRBJ2-7|TRBV14
CASSQAGLVYYEQYF
TGTGCCAGCAGCCAGGCGGGACTAGTTTACTACGAGCAGTACTTC
>.|15|.|TRBJ1-3|TRBV7-9
CASSLGVSSGNTIYF
TGTGCCAGCAGCTTAGGGGTTAGCTCTGGAAACACCATATATTTT
>.|14|.|TRBJ2-2|TRBV5-1
CASSFSGPSGELFF
TGCGCCAGCAGCTTTTCGGGGCCTAGCGGGGAGCTGTTTTTT
>.|14|.|TRBJ2-2|TRBV11-2
CASSRGTNTGELFF
TGTGCCAGCAGCCGCGGTACGAACACCGGGGAGCTGTTTTTT